This is a list of T cell receptor beta chains from one sample in a study of cytomegalovirus exposure and HLA in healthy donors. The table came from immunoSEQ multiplex PCR; TCRdb's copy has only in-frame clones and leaves some out. The repertoire includes around 200,000 clones, around four fifths of them detected once, and approximately 10% sits in the top ten. Sequencing was carried out using PBMCs. The receptors here all came from a woman aged 45-60 years in good health and CMV-seropositive. Both conserved end residues are part of each CDR3. D genes are given only for firm matches. Clone size, where shown, is once, few, many, or a class for clones that have expanded.

TRBD1 TRBJ1-1 NA TRBV7-9 TGTGCCAGCAGCCCCCGGACAGGGGGGTTGGGGACTGAAGCTTTCTTT CASSPRTGGLGTEAFF
TRBD1 TRBJ2-7 NA TRBV29-1 TGCAGCGTGGAAATAAACTCACAGGGGTCCTCGAGCGAGGAGCAGTACTTC CSVEINSQGSSSEEQYF
NA TRBJ2-1 NA TRBV30 TGTGCCTGGAGTGTGGCGGGGGCCCTGGGAAATGAGCAGTTCTTC CAWSVAGALGNEQFF
TRBD1 TRBJ2-2 NA TRBV10-3 TGTGCCATCAGTGAGTCGGGACAGGGAGAAACCGGGGAGCTGTTTTTT CAISESGQGETGELFF
NA TRBJ1-2 NA TRBV7-2 TGTGCCAGCAGCCCCGCCTGGGGGGGAAACTATGGCTACACCTTC CASSPAWGGNYGYTF
TRBD1 TRBJ1-6 NA TRBV27 TGTGCCAGCCGGAGCGCCGGGACAGGGGCGTCACCCCTCCACTTT CASRSAGTGASPLHF
TRBD2 TRBJ2-7 NA TRBV11-2 TGTGCCAGCAGCTTTCAGCGGGGTAGCGGGGGGTACGAGCAGTACTTC CASSFQRGSGGYEQYF
NA TRBJ2-3 once TRBV5-6 TGTGCCAGCAGCGAGAACCCAGGGGGGCCAACAGATACGCAGTATTTT CASSENPGGPTDTQYF
NA TRBJ2-5 NA TRBV5-1 TGCGCCAGCAGCTTGGCCCCGACAGGACGACAAGAGACCCAGTACTTC CASSLAPTGRQETQYF
TRBD1 TRBJ2-3 NA TRBV30 TGTGCCTGGAGTTTAATTGGCAGGGGGCGCACAGATACGCAGTATTTT CAWSLIGRGRTDTQYF
NA TRBJ1-6 once TRBV2 TGTGCCTGGAGGTACACAGTCTATGAGTCACCCCTCCACTTT CAWRYTVYESPLHF
NA TRBJ1-1 NA TRBV6-5 TGTGCCAGCAGTTACTATACGGAGGACCTCACTGAAGCTTTCTTT CASSYYTEDLTEAFF
NA TRBJ2-3 NA TRBV2 TGTGCCAGCGGAACCGGGACTGTGACACCGCATACGCAGTATTTT CASGTGTVTPHTQYF
NA TRBJ1-6 NA TRBV7-9 TGTGCCAGCAGCTTAAATGGGCAGGGGAATTCACCCCTCCACTTT CASSLNGQGNSPLHF
NA TRBJ2-7 NA TRBV11-1 TGTGCCAGCAGCTTACAAGGGAGGTTAGGGGAACACTACGAGCAGTACTTC CASSLQGRLGEHYEQYF
TRBD2 TRBJ2-7 NA TRBV5-1 TGCGCCAGCAGCTTGACCTCTAGCGGACTGGAGCAGTACTTC CASSLTSSGLEQYF
NA TRBJ1-6 NA TRBV30 TGTGCCTGGCGCCCCTTAGGGAGGGTCACCTATAATTCACCCCTCCACTTT CAWRPLGRVTYNSPLHF
NA TRBJ1-1 NA TRBV21-1 TGTGCCAGCGTCGATTGGACAGGGGGTCTAGTCGACACTGAAGCTTTCTTT CASVDWTGGLVDTEAFF
NA TRBJ2-7 NA TRBV15 TGTGCCACCAGCAGACAGGGTATCCCCGAGCAGTACTTC CATSRQGIPEQYF
TRBD1 TRBJ1-6 few TRBV10-3 TGTGCCATCAGTGCCCTACCGGGACAGGAGTCACCCCTCCACTTT CAISALPGQESPLHF
NA TRBJ1-4 NA TRBV9 TGTGCCAGCAGCGTAGGTCCGGGGGAAAAACTGTTTTTT CASSVGPGEKLFF
NA TRBJ2-2 few TRBV2 TGTGCCAGCAGTTTCGACAGCACCGGGGAGCTGTTTTTT CASSFDSTGELFF
TRBD1 TRBJ1-1 once TRBV27 TGTGCCAGCAGCCGTGGGACAGGGAAAGCTTTCTTT CASSRGTGKAFF
TRBD1 TRBJ2-2 NA TRBV9 TGTGCCAGCAGCGTAGAAGGACAGGGGGGCCGGGAGCTGTTTTTT CASSVEGQGGRELFF
NA TRBJ1-3 few TRBV5-1 TGCGCCAGCAGCTTGGACAACTCTGGAAACACCATATATTTT CASSLDNSGNTIYF
TRBD1 TRBJ1-1 NA TRBV6-5 TGTGCCAGCAACGAGGGCAGGGGGCCCGCTGAAGCTTTCTTT CASNEGRGPAEAFF
TRBD1 TRBJ1-2 NA TRBV6-5 TGTGCCGGCAGTCGGGGACAGGGGGGTTCTGGCTACACCTTC CAGSRGQGGSGYTF
TRBD2 TRBJ2-3 NA TRBV7-9 TGTGCCAGCAGCTTCCAGACTAGCGGGGGGGAAGATACGCAGTATTTT CASSFQTSGGEDTQYF
TRBD1 TRBJ2-7 NA TRBV2 TGTGCCAGCAGTTCCGACAGGGACCACGAGCAGTACTTC CASSSDRDHEQYF
NA TRBJ1-1 NA TRBV28 TGTGCCAGCAGTTCGGGGGGTTTATCTTTGAACACTGAAGCTTTCTTT CASSSGGLSLNTEAFF
TRBD1 TRBJ2-1 NA TRBV19 TGTGCCAGTAGTTCTTATACAGGGGGCTCCTACAATGAGCAGTTCTTC CASSSYTGGSYNEQFF
TRBD1 TRBJ1-4 NA TRBV11-2 TGTGCCAGCAGCTTCGCGGGACAGGATAATGAAAAACTGTTTTTT CASSFAGQDNEKLFF
TRBD2 TRBJ2-7 few TRBV6-4 TGTGCCAGCAGAGCGTTCTGGGGGAGGGCTAGCGGGGGGGCAAGGGCTGAGCAGTACTTC CASRAFWGRASGGARAEQYF
TRBD1 TRBJ1-2 NA TRBV10-2 TGCGCCAGCAGTGAAGTGGGACAGCACTTCTATGGCTACACCTTC CASSEVGQHFYGYTF
TRBD1 TRBJ1-3 NA TRBV6-6 TGTGCCAGCAGTCGTACAGGGGACTCTGGAAACACCATATATTTT CASSRTGDSGNTIYF
NA TRBJ2-2 NA TRBV19 TGTGCCAGCATCGCTAGGGGCCTCAACACCGGGGAGCTGTTTTTT CASIARGLNTGELFF
NA TRBJ1-1 NA TRBV5-1 TGCGCCAGCAGCCAACTGGACACCCGGAACACTGAAGCTTTCTTT CASSQLDTRNTEAFF
TRBD1 TRBJ2-5 NA TRBV5-8 TGTGCCAGCAGCTTCGGACAGGGGATTCCAGAGACCCAGTACTTC CASSFGQGIPETQYF
NA TRBJ2-3 NA TRBV30 TGTGCCTGGAGTCTCGGGGACACAGATACGCAGTATTTT CAWSLGDTDTQYF
TRBD1 TRBJ1-1 NA TRBV5-4 TGTGCCAGCAGCGGGGACAGAGCCAACACTGAAGCTTTCTTT CASSGDRANTEAFF
NA TRBJ2-6 NA TRBV18 TGTGCCAGCTCACCAGTTTCAGGGTATGGGGCCAACGTCCTGACTTTC CASSPVSGYGANVLTF
NA TRBJ2-3 NA TRBV19 TGTGCCAGTAGTATCGGGGGGCCCCCAGATACGCAGTATTTT CASSIGGPPDTQYF
TRBD1 TRBJ1-1 NA TRBV6-4 TGTGCCAGCAGTGGATGGACAGGGGGGGCCGGGGCGTTCTTT CASSGWTGGAGAFF
TRBD2 TRBJ2-7 NA TRBV7-4 TGTGCCAGCATTGTAGCGGGGGCCGTCTTCTACGAGCAGTACTTC CASIVAGAVFYEQYF
NA TRBJ2-2 NA TRBV5-3 TGTGCCAGAAGCTTGGGGGGGCCGAACACCGGGGAGCTGTTTTTT CARSLGGPNTGELFF
NA TRBJ1-1 NA TRBV19 TGTGCCAGCATAAACAGGGCCCAGAACACTGAAGCTTTCTTT CASINRAQNTEAFF
NA TRBJ1-1 NA TRBV7-3 TGTGCCAGCAGCTTAGGCTGGGCAGGGGAAGCTTTCTTT CASSLGWAGEAFF
NA TRBJ2-7 NA TRBV5-6 TGTGCCAGCAGCTTGACAGAAACCTACGAGCAGTACTTC CASSLTETYEQYF
TRBD2 TRBJ2-1 NA TRBV5-1 TGCGCCAGCAGCTTGGAAGGACTAGTCAACAATGAGCAGTTCTTC CASSLEGLVNNEQFF
TRBD1 TRBJ2-7 NA TRBV5-1 TGCGCCAGCAGCTTGGAACTGGACAGGAGCTACGAGCAGTACTTC CASSLELDRSYEQYF
NA TRBJ2-7 NA TRBV4-1 TGCGCCAGCAGCCTGGGACTTTTTGATTTAAAGGGGCGCGAGCAGTACTTC CASSLGLFDLKGREQYF
TRBD1 TRBJ2-7 NA TRBV2 TGTGCCAGCAGGAAGGACGGGACAGCGACCTACGAGCAGTACTTC CASRKDGTATYEQYF
NA TRBJ2-7 few TRBV5-1 TGCGCCAGCAGATACACAGGGCAGGACTACGAGCAGTACTTC CASRYTGQDYEQYF
TRBD1 TRBJ2-7 NA TRBV2 TGTGCCTCCCGACAGGGGGCGGGTGAGCAGTACTTC CASRQGAGEQYF
NA TRBJ1-1 NA TRBV6-6 TGTGCCAGCAGTTATTCGGAAAACAGGGTCGGGACTTTCTTT CASSYSENRVGTFF